The 4 T cell receptor beta chains reported below all come from one sample, sequenced in a study of T cell changes during pregnancy in multiple sclerosis. TCRdb's copy holds only in-frame clones and misses some; the assay was immunoSEQ multiplex PCR. The data hold 35,000 to 55,000 clones, with 88% observed a single time. The sample in question was CD8+ T cells from peripheral blood mononuclear cells, obtained after pregnancy. The receptors come from a female donor in good health, enrolled as a control in a pregnancy study.

This chain uses TRBV5-4 with TRBJ2-7; 9 bases map to TRBD1. V trimming: 0 bases; J trimming: 5 bases; junction bases outside the gene matches: 6. The germline V gene encodes CDR1 SGHNT and CDR2 YYREEE (reference sequence). The CDR3 runs 15 residues. DNA of the CDR3: TGTGCCAGCAGCTTGGATTGGGACAGGGTCCACGAGCAGTACTTC. It yields the protein CASSLDWDRVHEQYF.

This chain joins TRBV13 and TRBJ1-3; D is perhaps TRBD1 (6 bases). From germline, CDR1 is PRHDT and CDR2 FYEKMQ (reference sequence). V was pared by 6 bases and J by 3 bases, with 15 bases between. This CDR3 has 15 residues. The CDR3 sequence: CASSHTGLDGNTIYF. The DNA of the CDR3 is TGTGCCAGCAGTCATACAGGGTTAGATGGAAACACCATATATTTT.

The chain employs TRBV7-3 and TRBJ1-1, with D tentatively TRBD1 (6 bases). There are 14 residues in the CDR3. Germline CDR1 reads SGHTA; CDR2 reads FQGTGA. With 0 bases removed from V and 2 bases from J, the gap between germline ends came to 7 bases. CDR3 DNA: TGTGCCAGCAGCTTAACGGACAGCAACACTGAAGCTTTCTTT. Translating gives CASSLTDSNTEAFF. Together with reference TRBV7-3 and TRBJ1-1, the CDR3 gives the full variable domain: GAGVSQTPSNKVTEKGKYVELRCDPISGHTALYWYRQSLGQGPEFLIYFQGTGAADDSGLPNDRFFAVRPEGSVSTLKIQRTERGDSAVYLCASSLTDSNTEAFFGQGTRLTVV.

As for this clone: Germline and junction disagree at one end, which may indicate a read error. The sample has other DNA sequences that encode this CDR3 too. The rearrangement links TRBV2 to TRBJ2-3; 7 positions agree with TRBD2. This CDR3 comprises 15 residues. Germline V lookup: CDR1 SNHLY, CDR2 FYNNEI. The CDR3: CASSEDGGGTDTQYF. The CDR3 DNA is TGCGCCAGCAGTGAAGATGGGGGGGGCACAGATACGCAGTATTTT.